This T cell receptor beta chain was observed in a study of T cell repertoires in cytomegalovirus infection. About the research overall: Shared public TCR beta signatures pointed to both CMV infection and a matching HLA type.

Germline trimming cut 6 bases from V and 7 bases from J; bases unmatched to any gene: 13. The CDR3 length is 15 residues. CDR1 is MNHEY and CDR2 is SVGEGT in the germline V gene. TCRdb re-called the reads through MiXCR, storing one row per CDR3 protein. The sample carries 490,000 or so distinct CDR3 sequences, 10% to 12% recorded once. Broader study findings: Ex vivo responses were dominated by HLA-C-restricted CMV-specific TCR beta clonotypes. Frequencies of public TCR beta families were cumulated, and this identified carriers of CMV plus the relevant HLA.

This clonotype was seen ten or more times. The antigen is unknown. This receptor was identified in a human donor in good health (CMV status not recorded). Some clones in this sample may be carry-over from other donors' samples. Sequenced input: PBMCs. V gene TRBV6-2 or TRBV6-3 combines with J gene TRBJ1-2; 8 bases fit TRBD1. This CDR3 is CASRWDPAGTGGYTF. CDR3 nucleotide sequence: TGTGCCAGCAGATGGGACCCCGCCGGGACAGGTGGCTACACCTTC.